This TCR beta chain came from a study of cytomegalovirus exposure and HLA in healthy donors. Researchers ran the PCR with 60 Vbeta and 13 Jbeta primers. Here immunoSEQ multiplex PCR was the method, and the copy in TCRdb shows in-frame clones only, minus some. The sample shows about 130,000 clones, and roughly 2% sits with its ten largest clones. A note on this clone: Its specificity is unknown. The junction shows a germline mismatch at one end, possibly a read error. The sample holds other DNA sequences that translate to the same CDR3.

In germline, CDR1 is WSHSY, CDR2 SAAADI. The CDR3 has 16 amino acids. Overall study findings and caveats: Later on, an analysis tied roughly 17,000 TCR beta sequences to HLA alleles at 0.05 false discovery rate. TCR beta V- and J-gene trimming, according to a later analysis, was linked to a missense DCLRE1C variant. Using the classifier, cytomegalovirus status was reportedly diagnosed with high specificity and sensitivity.

This TCR came from a woman in her fifties or sixties in good health and CMV-seronegative. Sequencing was done on a sample of PBMCs. This sequence joins TRBV10-2 and TRBJ1-1; 7 bases line up with TRBD1. The CDR3 here is CASSRFETGLGTEAFF. DNA for the CDR3: TGCGCCAGCAGTCGATTCGAGACAGGGTTGGGCACTGAGGCTTTCTTT.